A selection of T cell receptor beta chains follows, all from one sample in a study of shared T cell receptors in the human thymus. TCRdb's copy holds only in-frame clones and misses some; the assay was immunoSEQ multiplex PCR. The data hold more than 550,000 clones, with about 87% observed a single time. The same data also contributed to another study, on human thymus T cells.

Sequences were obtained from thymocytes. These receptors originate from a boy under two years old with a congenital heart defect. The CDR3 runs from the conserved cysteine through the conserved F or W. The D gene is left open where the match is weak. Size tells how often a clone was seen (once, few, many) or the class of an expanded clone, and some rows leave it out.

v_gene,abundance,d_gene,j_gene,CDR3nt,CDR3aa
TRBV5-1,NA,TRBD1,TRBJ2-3,TGCGCCAGCAGCTTGGGTGAAAGGGGGCGGCTCGGCACAGATACGCAGTATTTT,CASSLGERGRLGTDTQYF
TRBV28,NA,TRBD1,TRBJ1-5,TGTGCCAGCAGTTTCCAGGGGGAGACTAAGGGGGGCAATCAGCCCCAGCATTTT,CASSFQGETKGGNQPQHF
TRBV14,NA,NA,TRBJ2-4,TGTGCCAGCAGCCAAGTCGACGCCAGGATCGCCAAAAACATTCAGTACTTC,CASSQVDARIAKNIQYF
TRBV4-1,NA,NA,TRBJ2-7,TGCGCCAGCAGCCAAGGAAACCCCGGAGGACCCTACGAGCAGTACTTC,CASSQGNPGGPYEQYF
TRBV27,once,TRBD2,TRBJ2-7,TGTGCCAGCAGTCCCGTCATGGCTAGCGGGAGTTTGTTGTGCGAGCAGTACTTC,CASSPVMASGSLLCEQYF
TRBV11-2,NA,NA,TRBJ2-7,TGTGCCAGCAGCTTAGTAAGACAGGACTACGAGCAGTACTTC,CASSLVRQDYEQYF
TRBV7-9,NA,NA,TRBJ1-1,TGTGCCAGCAGCTTAGAAGGGGGAGCTGAAGCTTTCTTT,CASSLEGGAEAFF
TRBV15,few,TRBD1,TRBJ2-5,TGTGCCACCAGCCGTGGACAGGGCCAAGAGACCCAGTACTTC,CATSRGQGQETQYF
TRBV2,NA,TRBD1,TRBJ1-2,TGTGCCAGCCGAGACAGGGGGCCTAATGGCTACACCTTC,CASRDRGPNGYTF
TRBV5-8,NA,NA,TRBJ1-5,TGTGCCAGCAGCTTGGAAGTGGTTGGTGTGGGGGCCTTCAATCAGCCCCAGCATTTT,CASSLEVVGVGAFNQPQHF
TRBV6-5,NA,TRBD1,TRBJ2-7,TGTGCCAGCAGTTTAACAGGGGGCTTCTCCTACGAGCAGTACTTC,CASSLTGGFSYEQYF
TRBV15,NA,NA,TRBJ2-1,TGTGCCACCGGGCCGGGAGTGTACTACAATGAGCAGTTCTTC,CATGPGVYYNEQFF
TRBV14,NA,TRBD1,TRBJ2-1,TGTGCCAGCAGCCAATCTTTGACAGGGGAACGAAATGAGCAGTTCTTC,CASSQSLTGERNEQFF
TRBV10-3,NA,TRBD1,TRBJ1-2,TGTGCCACCAATCGGGGACAGGGAGATGGCTACACCTTC,CATNRGQGDGYTF
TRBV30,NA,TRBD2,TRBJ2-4,TGTGCCTGGAGTGTAGGGGCGGGGGGGATTTTAGCCAAAAACATTCAGTACTTC,CAWSVGAGGILAKNIQYF
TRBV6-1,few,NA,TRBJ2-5,TGTGCCAGCTCGGATGGTAGCGGACAAGAGACCCAGTACTTC,CASSDGSGQETQYF
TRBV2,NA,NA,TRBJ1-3,TGTGCCAGCAGTGAAGGGGCCCTGGAACCTGGAAACACCATATATTTT,CASSEGALEPGNTIYF
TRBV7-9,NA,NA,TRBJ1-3,TGTGCCAGCAGCTTAGGGACAACTGGAAACACCATATATTTT,CASSLGTTGNTIYF
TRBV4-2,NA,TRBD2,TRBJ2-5,TGTGCCAGCAGCACCGGGACTAGCGGGGGGGCACAGACCCAGTACTTC,CASSTGTSGGAQTQYF
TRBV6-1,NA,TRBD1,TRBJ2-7,TGTGCCAGCAGTGAAGGTTGGGGACAGGGTTTCCCCTACGAGCAGTACTTC,CASSEGWGQGFPYEQYF
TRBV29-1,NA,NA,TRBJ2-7,TGCAGCATCGCAGGGGACATTCCCTTCGACGAGCAGTACTTC,CSIAGDIPFDEQYF
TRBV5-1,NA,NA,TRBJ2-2,TGCGCCAGCAGCTACCGACAGGCGCTAATTTCCGGGGAGCTGTTTTTT,CASSYRQALISGELFF
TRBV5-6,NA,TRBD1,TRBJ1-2,TGTGCCAGCAGCTTGAGAGGACAGGTCTTCTATGGCTACACCTTC,CASSLRGQVFYGYTF
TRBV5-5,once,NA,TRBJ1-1,TGTGCCAGCAGCCCTACCATTTTTCGACAAAACGTTTACACTGAAGCTTTCTTT,CASSPTIFRQNVYTEAFF
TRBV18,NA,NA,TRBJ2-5,TGTGCCAGCTCACCACGACTCACAGAGACCCAGTACTTC,CASSPRLTETQYF
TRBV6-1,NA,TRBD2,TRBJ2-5,TGTGCCAGCAGTGAAGCGAGGTCTAGCGGGATTCAAGAGACCCAGTACTTC,CASSEARSSGIQETQYF
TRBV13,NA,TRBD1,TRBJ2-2,TGTGCCAGCAGCGAAAAAGGGGACAGGGGGCTCCCCGGGGAGCTGTTTTTT,CASSEKGDRGLPGELFF
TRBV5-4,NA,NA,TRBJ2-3,TGTGCCAGCAGCTTGATCCCTCCCGATAAACTTAGCACAGATACGCAGTATTTT,CASSLIPPDKLSTDTQYF
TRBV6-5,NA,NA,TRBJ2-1,TGTGCCAGCAGTGGACGGACGGGGAGCAATGAGCAGTTCTTC,CASSGRTGSNEQFF
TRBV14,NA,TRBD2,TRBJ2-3,TGTGCCAGCAGCCAAGATGCCCCCATAGCGGGGGGGGATCCTAGCACAGATACGCAGTATTTT,CASSQDAPIAGGDPSTDTQYF
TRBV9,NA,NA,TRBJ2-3,TGTGCCAGCAGCGATTTCCTAACAGATACGCAGTATTTT,CASSDFLTDTQYF
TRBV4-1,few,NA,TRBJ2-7,TGCGCCAGCAGCCAAGACGCGGGTCCGAGCTCCTACGAGCAGTACTTC,CASSQDAGPSSYEQYF
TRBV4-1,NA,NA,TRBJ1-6,TGCGCCAGCAGCCTAGGGGTTGGGTATAATTCACCCCTCCACTTT,CASSLGVGYNSPLHF
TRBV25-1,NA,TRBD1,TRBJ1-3,TGTGCCAGCAGTGGACAGGGTTTCTCTGGAAACACCATATATTTT,CASSGQGFSGNTIYF
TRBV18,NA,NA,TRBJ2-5,TGTGCCAGCTCACCAAGATCGAGGTGGGAGACCCAGTACTTC,CASSPRSRWETQYF
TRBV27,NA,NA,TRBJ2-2,TGTGCCAGCAGTAGACTAGGGACAGCCAAGGACGGGGAGCTGTTTTTT,CASSRLGTAKDGELFF
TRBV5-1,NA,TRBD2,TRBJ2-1,TGCGCCAGCAGCCCAGGACTAGCGGGTACAAATGAGCAGTTCTTC,CASSPGLAGTNEQFF
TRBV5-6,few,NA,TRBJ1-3,TGTGCCAGCAGCTTGGATCACGGCGGAGGAAACACCATATATTTT,CASSLDHGGGNTIYF
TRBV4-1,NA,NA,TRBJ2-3,TGCGCCAGCAGCCAAGATGGACAAAAAGACACAGATACGCAGTATTTT,CASSQDGQKDTDTQYF
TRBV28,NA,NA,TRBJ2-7,TGTGCCAGCAGTTTCCTCGTCTACGAGCAGTACTTC,CASSFLVYEQYF
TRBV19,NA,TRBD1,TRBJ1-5,TGTGCCAGTAGTATCCGACAGGGCCTGAATCAGCCCCAGCATTTT,CASSIRQGLNQPQHF
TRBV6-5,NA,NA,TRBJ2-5,TGTGCCAGCAGTTACCCCCCCCGGGGATCTCAGGAGACCCAGTACTTC,CASSYPPRGSQETQYF
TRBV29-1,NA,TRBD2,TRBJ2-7,TGCAGCGTTGGGAAGGGGCTAGCGGGCTTCTACGAGCAGTACTTC,CSVGKGLAGFYEQYF
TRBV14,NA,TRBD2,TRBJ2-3,TGTGCCAGCAGCCCCCGGACTAGCGGGAGGGGCACAGATACGCAGTATTTT,CASSPRTSGRGTDTQYF
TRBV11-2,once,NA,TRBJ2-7,TGTGCCAGCAGCTTAGTGGACAGCTCCTACGAGCAGTACTTC,CASSLVDSSYEQYF
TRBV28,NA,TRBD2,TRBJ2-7,TGTGCCAGCAGTTCGGGAGGCCACGAGCAGTACTTC,CASSSGGHEQYF
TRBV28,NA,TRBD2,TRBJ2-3,TGTGCCAGCAGTTTGTCCTTTTCCCTAGCGGGGGGACCAGATACGCAGTATTTT,CASSLSFSLAGGPDTQYF
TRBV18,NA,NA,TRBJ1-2,TGTGCCAGCTCACCACGATACCAGGACAGATCTAACTATGGCTACACCTTC,CASSPRYQDRSNYGYTF
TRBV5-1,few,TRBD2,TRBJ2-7,TGCGCCAGCAGCTTGGCAGGACTAGCGGGGAACTACGAGCAGTACTTC,CASSLAGLAGNYEQYF
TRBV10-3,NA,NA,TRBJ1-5,TGTGCCATCAGTGAGGCCGGGGGTCAGCCCCAGCATTTT,CAISEAGGQPQHF
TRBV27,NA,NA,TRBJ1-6,TGTGCCAGCAGGGGCAACGGGAGCTCCTATAATTCACCCCTCCACTTT,CASRGNGSSYNSPLHF
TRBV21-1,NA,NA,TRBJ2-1,TGTGCCAGCAGCAAAGTTTCGTGGGACAGGAGAAACAATGAGCAGTTCTTC,CASSKVSWDRRNNEQFF
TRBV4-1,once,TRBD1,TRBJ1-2,TGCGCCAGCAGCCAAGTCATTCGTTGGGCAATGGACAGGGAGGTGGATTATGGCTACACCTTC,CASSQVIRWAMDREVDYGYTF
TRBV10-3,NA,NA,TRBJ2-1,TGTGCCATCAGTGGAACTAGGACCTTATACAATGAGCAGTTCTTC,CAISGTRTLYNEQFF
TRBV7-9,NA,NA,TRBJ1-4,TGTGCCAGCAGCCACGGACGTCAAACCAACCAGGGGCCAGGGGAAAAACTGTTTTTT,CASSHGRQTNQGPGEKLFF
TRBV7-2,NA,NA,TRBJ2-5,TGTGCCAGCAGCTTAGACGGGAATCAAGAGACCCAGTACTTC,CASSLDGNQETQYF
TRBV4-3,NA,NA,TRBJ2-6,TGCGCCAGCAGCCAAGTAAACAGGGAGGGTAGTCCCTCTGGGGCCAACGTCCTGACTTTC,CASSQVNREGSPSGANVLTF
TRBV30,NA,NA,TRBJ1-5,TGTGCCTGGAGTGTCTCAGGGGCGGGTCAGCCCCAGCATTTT,CAWSVSGAGQPQHF
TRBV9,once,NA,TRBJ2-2,TGTGCCAGCAGCGTAGCAGTAAACACCGGGGAGCTGTTTTTT,CASSVAVNTGELFF
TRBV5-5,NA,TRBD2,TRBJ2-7,TGTGCCAGCAGCTTGGAGGCTAGCGGGTATTACGAGCAGTACTTC,CASSLEASGYYEQYF